One sample yielded the 17 T cell receptor beta chains listed below, sequenced in a study of PD-L1 blockade in urothelial cancer (dated by TCRdb to 2016 to 2017). Libraries came from the immunoSEQ multiplex PCR assay. TCRdb mirrors the immuneACCESS table, restricted to in-frame sequences. Some clones are absent from its copies; in checked studies, under half trace to an unresolved V gene, and the reason for the others is unknown. The sample table records tens of thousands of clones; roughly 86% of these occur just once. Of the sample, roughly 2.9% is held by the ten largest clones. Here the sequenced sample was PBMCs, taken around atezolizumab (anti-PD-L1) treatment. These receptors were collected from a man between 45 and 60 years old with urothelial cancer.

V gene TRBV19 combines with J gene TRBJ2-7; D perhaps matches TRBD1 (5 bases). Germline-derived CDR1 and CDR2 are LNHDA and SQIVND (reference sequence). The V end was cut by 4 bases, the J end by 3 bases, with 13 bases between. CDR3 length: 14 residues. The DNA of the CDR3 is TGTGCCAGTAGTACCACCGCTCAGGGCTACGAGCAGTACTTC. It encodes CASSTTAQGYEQYF.

This chain connects TRBV19 to TRBJ1-6, with TRBD1 as a possible D gene (5 bases). Germline lookup yields CDR1 LNHDA and CDR2 SQIVND (reference sequence). Trimming took 3 bases from V and 7 from J, leaving 10 bases between them. The CDR3 runs 14 residues. The CDR3 here is CASSISGDNSPLHF. Written as DNA, the CDR3 is TGTGCCAGTAGTATTTCGGGGGACAATTCACCCCTCCACTTT.

Regarding this clone: A junction boundary mismatches the germline segment, possibly from a read error. The gene calls are TRBV7-8 and TRBJ2-5; D is perhaps TRBD2 (5 bases). The CDR3 is 14 residues long. The germline V gene has CDR1 SGHVS and CDR2 FQNEAQ. The CDR3 DNA is TGTGCCAGCAGCTTTCAGCGGTCTCAAGGGACCCAGTACTTC. This sequence encodes CASSFQRSQGTQYF.

The genes are TRBV7-6 and TRBJ2-3, with D possibly matching TRBD2 (7 bases). V was trimmed by 4 bases and J by 8 bases, leaving 16 bases between them. CDR3 length equals 14 residues. Germline CDR1 reads SGHVS; CDR2 reads FNYEAQ. The CDR3 sequence: CASSSQGGRGTQYF. The CDR3 nucleotides are TGTGCCAGCAGCTCACAGGGAGGGCGGGGTACGCAGTATTTT.

The chain is built from TRBV2 and TRBJ1-3; 10 positions agree with TRBD1. V lost 5 bases and J lost 0; bases outside the gene matches: 1. Per the germline V gene, CDR1 is SNHLY and CDR2 is FYNNEI. The CDR3 is 15 residues long. DNA of the CDR3: TGTGCCAGCAGTCGACAGGGGGCCTCTGGAAACACCATATATTTT. Protein product: CASSRQGASGNTIYF.

This rearrangement joins TRBV7-2 to TRBJ1-2; 9 bases agree with TRBD1. Per germline, CDR1 SGHTA and CDR2 FQGNSA. There are 14 residues in the CDR3. Losses at the gene ends were 1 base for V and 10 bases for J; bases not matched to a gene: 7. The CDR3 loop reads CASSLEGGTGPYTF. The CDR3 nucleotides are TGTGCCAGCAGCTTAGAGGGGGGGACAGGGCCCTACACCTTC.

The chain couples TRBV7-9 to TRBJ1-2; TRBD1 matches 7 bases. CDR1 is SEHNR and CDR2 is FQNEAQ in the germline V gene (reference sequence). The CDR3 extends over 13 amino acids. V shed 6 bases, J shed 3 bases, and the junction held 4 bases outside the gene matches. The CDR3 is CASRLQGYYGYTF. The CDR3 nucleotides are TGTGCCAGCAGATTACAGGGGTACTATGGCTACACCTTC.

The rearrangement links TRBV2 to TRBJ2-5, with TRBD2 matching over 9 bases. The CDR3 has 17 residues. V was pared by 6 bases and J by 1 base, with 12 bases of the junction left unmatched. Germline-derived CDR1 and CDR2 are SNHLY and FYNNEI. CDR3 in DNA: TGTGCCAGCAGCAGCCTGGGGGCTAGCGGGGCCCAAGAGACCCAGTACTTC. Protein sequence: CASSSLGASGAQETQYF. Full variable domain (outside the CDR3, taken from reference TRBV2 and TRBJ2-5): EPEVTQTPSHQVTQMGQEVILRCVPISNHLYFYWYRQILGQKVEFLVSFYNNEISEKSEIFDDQFSVERPDGSNFTLKIRSTKLEDSAMYFCASSSLGASGAQETQYFGPGTRLLVL.

This clone was found a few times. The chain couples TRBV7-3 to TRBJ2-6; TRBD2 agrees at 7 bases. J gave up 0 bases and V 1 base, and 9 bases lay outside the gene matches. The CDR3 spans 19 residues. Germline CDR1 is SGHTA and CDR2 is FQGTGA. CDR3 in amino acids: CASSLRSSGRGSGANVLTF. The CDR3 region has the DNA TGTGCCAGCAGCTTAAGGAGCAGTGGGAGGGGCTCTGGGGCCAACGTCCTGACTTTC.

The V gene is TRBV5-6, the J gene TRBJ2-3; no reliable D call. The CDR3 is 16 residues long. Germline V CDR1 and CDR2: SGHDT, YYEEEE. V lost 9 bases and J lost 4, with 24 bases in between. The CDR3 DNA follows: TGTGCCACCTCGCTTCTCCCCACATTCAGTCCAGATACGCAGTATTTT. Translation: CATSLLPTFSPDTQYF.

This chain uses TRBV5-1 with TRBJ2-2; 8 bases are a match to TRBD1. Germline V gene data show CDR1 as SGHRS and CDR2 as YFSETQ. J lost 7 bases, V lost 1 base, and 6 bases had no gene match. CDR3 length: 15 residues. CDR3 nucleotides: TGCGCCAGCAGCTTGAGTCAGGGGGCTATCGGGGAGCTGTTTTTT. Encoded protein: CASSLSQGAIGELFF.

This clone has more than one count but fewer than ten. The CDR3 coding sequence is TGCGCCAGCAGCCTTCATTTAGCGGGAGTCAGCTCCTACAATGAGCAGTTCTTC. Translation: CASSLHLAGVSSYNEQFF. V is TRBV4-1 and J is TRBJ2-1, with 9 bases aligning to TRBD2. This CDR3 has 18 amino acids. Germline V lookup: CDR1 MGHRA, CDR2 YSYEKL. J gave up 0 bases and V 4 bases, and 10 bases lay outside the gene matches.

This clone was detected a few times. The chain carries TRBV28 and TRBJ2-2; D remains ambiguous. Trimming took off 8 bases at V and 5 bases at J, with 9 bases between the two ends. This CDR3 region has 12 residues. Germline V lookup: CDR1 MDHEN, CDR2 SYDVKM. The CDR3 is CASDSQTGELFF. CDR3 nucleotides: TGTGCCAGCGATTCACAAACCGGGGAGCTGTTTTTT.

The chain couples TRBV7-3 to TRBJ2-1; TRBD1 agrees at 8 bases. CDR1 SGHTA and CDR2 FQGTGA come from the germline V gene. After removal of 3 bases from V and 14 bases from J, the junction contained 6 bases not matched to a gene. This CDR3 has 12 residues. DNA of the CDR3: TGTGCCAGCAGCTTCCCGGGACAGGCTAAGTTCTTC. It is translated as CASSFPGQAKFF.

The rearrangement links TRBV28 to TRBJ2-3, with 9 nucleotides matching TRBD1. Germline V gene sequence: CDR1 MDHEN, CDR2 SYDVKM. The CDR3 is 16 residues long. V was clipped by 6 bases and J by 1 base; unmatched bases: 8. Written as DNA, the CDR3 is TGTGCCAGCAGCATAACAGGGGGCCTTGGCACAGATACGCAGTATTTT. As protein: CASSITGGLGTDTQYF.

This clone appeared once. This sequence joins TRBV5-4 and TRBJ2-3; 12 bases fit TRBD2. Trimming took 4 bases from V and 5 from J; bases not matched to a gene: 11. This CDR3 region has 17 residues. Germline lookup yields CDR1 SGHNT and CDR2 YYREEE (reference sequence). The CDR3 nucleotides are TGTGCCAGCAGCACCAAAACTAGCGGGAGGCGAATAGATACGCAGTATTTT. It codes for CASSTKTSGRRIDTQYF.

V is TRBV19 and J is TRBJ1-6, with 7 bases identical to TRBD1. The germline CDR1 and CDR2 sequences are LNHDA and SQIVND (reference sequence). This CDR3 contains 17 residues. V shed 3 bases, J shed 3 bases, and the junction held 8 bases outside the gene matches. The CDR3 coding sequence is TGTGCCAGTAGTATGAAGGACAGGAGGGGCTATAATTCACCCCTCCACTTT. Its translation is CASSMKDRRGYNSPLHF.